The 30 T cell receptor beta chains reported below all come from one sample, sequenced in a study of T cell responses to AZD1222 COVID-19 vaccine. Generated by immunoSEQ multiplex PCR, the TCRdb table keeps only in-frame clones and is missing some. The data hold about 140,000 clones, with 70% to 90% observed a single time. Source: peripheral blood, taken on day 0 of AZD1222 vaccination. Receptor source: an adult in good health.

The chain joins TRBV18 to TRBJ1-3; maybe TRBD1 (5 bases). The V end was cut by 4 bases, the J end by 0 bases, with 13 bases between. The CDR3 is made up of 16 amino acids. CDR1 is KGHSH, CDR2 LQKENI, per germline. The CDR3, as DNA: TGTGCCAGCTCACGCGTCGGGGGGTCCTCTGGAAACACCATATATTTT. Protein product: CASSRVGGSSGNTIYF.

The chain carries TRBV6-5 and TRBJ1-3, with D possibly being TRBD1 (5 bases). CDR3 length: 16 amino acids. CDR1 MNHEY and CDR2 SVGAGI come from the germline V gene. Trimming stripped 2 bases from V and 7 bases from J, with 18 bases between. The CDR3 DNA sequence: TGTGCCAGCAGTTACAAGGGGATCGGCCCCGGCAACACCATATATTTT. Its protein product is CASSYKGIGPGNTIYF.

The chain couples TRBV4-3 to TRBJ2-7; 10 bases fit TRBD2. The V gene's germline CDR1 is LGHNA and CDR2 YSLEER. V was clipped by 0 bases and J by 2 bases; unmatched bases: 4. CDR3 length equals 16 residues. The CDR3 sequence is CASSQDASGGAYEQYF. As DNA, the CDR3 is TGCGCCAGCAGCCAAGATGCCAGCGGGGGGGCCTACGAGCAGTACTTC.

This clone was found once. V usage is TRBV9 and J usage is TRBJ2-3; 14 nucleotides line up with TRBD2. Germline CDR1 reads SGDLS; CDR2 reads YYNGEE. J was trimmed by 2 bases and V by 0 bases; bases with no gene match: 5. There are 18 residues in the CDR3. Here the CDR3 DNA reads TGTGCCAGCAGCGTAGAAGGGACTAGCGGGGGCCCCACAGATACGCAGTATTTT. Its protein product is CASSVEGTSGGPTDTQYF.

CDR3 sequence: CASSLVDRGNYGYTF. The CDR3 region has the DNA TGTGCCAGCAGCTTAGTGGACAGGGGTAACTATGGCTACACCTTC. This chain joins TRBV11-2 and TRBJ1-2, with TRBD1 matching 9 bases. Germline V gene lookup returns CDR1 SGHAT and CDR2 FQNNGV. V lost 1 base, J lost 1 base, and 1 base stayed unmatched. This CDR3 region has 15 residues.

This clone has a single count. The rearrangement joins TRBV5-5 to TRBJ1-1; 7 nucleotides match TRBD1. Germline CDR1 and CDR2: SGHKS and YYEKEE (reference sequence). This CDR3 has 15 residues. Trimming took 0 bases from V and 4 from J; bases not matched to a gene: 6. The CDR3 bases are TGTGCCAGCAGCTTGGATGGACAGGCGCGCACTGAAGCTTTCTTT. Protein sequence: CASSLDGQARTEAFF.

This clone was picked up a small number of times. J is TRBJ1-5 and V is TRBV12-3 or TRBV12-4, with no clear D. This CDR3 has 13 amino acids. The ends were cut back, 3 bases at V and 4 bases at J, with 7 bases in the middle. The CDR3 loop is CASSFLGNQPQHF. The CDR3 DNA reads as TGTGCCAGCAGTTTCCTGGGTAATCAGCCCCAGCATTTT.

This sequence joins TRBV19 and TRBJ1-1; D perhaps matches TRBD1 (5 bases). Trimming took 7 bases from V and 1 from J, leaving 13 bases between them. Per the germline V gene, CDR1 is LNHDA and CDR2 is SQIVND (reference sequence). The length of the CDR3 is 14 residues. The CDR3 sequence is CASIVGGRNTEAFF. In DNA, the CDR3 is TGTGCCAGTATCGTGGGGGGAAGGAACACTGAAGCTTTCTTT.

The chain links TRBV7-3 to TRBJ2-7; D unresolved. Trimming cost V 8 bases and J 0 bases, with 14 bases left between them. CDR3 length: 14 residues. CDR1 is SGHTA and CDR2 is FQGTGA in the germline V gene. This CDR3 is CASGPFNGSYEQYF. As DNA, the CDR3 is TGTGCCAGCGGGCCATTCAATGGCTCCTACGAGCAGTACTTC.

V and J are TRBV19 and TRBJ2-2; weak D call: TRBD2 (6 bases). V gave up 2 bases and J gave up 7 bases, with 20 bases separating them. Germline CDR1 is LNHDA and CDR2 is SQIVND (reference sequence). CDR3 length equals 17 residues. CDR3 nucleotide sequence: TGTGCCAGTAGTATAACTTTGAGCGGGTCGATTCACGGGGAGCTGTTTTTT. Its protein is CASSITLSGSIHGELFF. The full variable domain, its missing parts supplied by reference TRBV19 and TRBJ2-2, is DGGITQSPKYLFRKEGQNVTLSCEQNLNHDAMYWYRQDPGQGLRLIYYSQIVNDFQKGDIAEGYSVSREKKESFPLTVTSAQKNPTAFYLCASSITLSGSIHGELFFGEGSRLTVL.

This clone was counted a single time. J is TRBJ2-1 and V is TRBV7-2; 14 bases agree with TRBD2. Germline V gene sequence: CDR1 SGHTA, CDR2 FQGNSA. V lost 5 bases and J lost 5; bases outside the gene matches: 8. CDR3 length: 17 residues. In DNA, the CDR3 is TGTGCCAGCAGCCTTCGACTAGCGGGGGGGGCCCACAATGAGCAGTTCTTC. It translates to CASSLRLAGGAHNEQFF.

The chain is built from TRBV28 and TRBJ2-3, with D tentatively TRBD1 or TRBD2 (5 bases each). The V end was cut by 8 bases, the J end by 9 bases, with 21 bases between. The length of the CDR3 is 14 residues. Germline V gene lookup returns CDR1 MDHEN and CDR2 SYDVKM. The CDR3 loop is CASRIRAARDTQYF. The CDR3, as DNA: TGTGCCAGCCGAATTCGGGCCGCCAGGGACACGCAGTATTTT. Based on the CDR3 plus reference TRBV28 and TRBJ2-3, the full variable domain is DVKVTQSSRYLVKRTGEKVFLECVQDMDHENMFWYRQDPGLGLRLIYFSYDVKMKEKGDIPEGYSVSREKKERFSLILESASTNQTSMYLCASRIRAARDTQYFGPGTRLTVL.

The J gene is TRBJ2-1, the V gene TRBV6-1; TRBD2 matches at 11 bases. The CDR3 is 15 residues long. J was trimmed by 4 bases and V by 2 bases; bases with no gene match: 1. Germline V gene sequence: CDR1 MNHNS, CDR2 SASEGT. As DNA, the CDR3 is TGTGCCAGCAGTGAAATAGCGGGGGGGTACAATGAGCAGTTCTTC. Protein sequence: CASSEIAGGYNEQFF.

CDR3 nucleotides: TGCGCCAGCAGCTTGGGCGCGGGGGGCCTTGGAGGGACCCAGTACTTC. Translating it yields CASSLGAGGLGGTQYF. The J gene is TRBJ2-5, the V gene TRBV5-1, with TRBD2 identical over 8 bases. CDR1 SGHRS and CDR2 YFSETQ come from the germline V gene. V trimming: 0 bases; J trimming: 7 bases; junction bases outside the gene matches: 11. The CDR3 sequence is 16 residues long.

This clone appeared a single time. The chain joins TRBV5-5 to TRBJ2-1; TRBD2 agrees at 12 bases. V shed 2 bases and J 4 bases; nucleotides not matched to a gene: 1. The CDR3 extends over 15 amino acids. CDR1 and CDR2 (germline): SGHKS, YYEKEE (reference sequence). The CDR3 is CASSLLAGGYNEQFF. CDR3 in DNA: TGTGCCAGCAGCTTACTAGCGGGAGGTTACAATGAGCAGTTCTTC.

A single count supports this clone. In nucleotides, the CDR3 is TGTGCCAGCAGCCGTAATCGGGACCCGAGGCAGCCCCAGCATTTT. This translates into CASSRNRDPRQPQHF. The chain links TRBV4-2 to TRBJ1-5; weak D call: TRBD1 (5 bases). Trimming took off 4 bases at V and 7 bases at J, with 17 bases between the two ends. Germline CDR1 is LGHNA and CDR2 is YNFKEQ. CDR3 length: 15 residues.

This chain uses TRBV6-4 with TRBJ1-1, with D unclear. The CDR3 runs to 12 residues. Germline V gene sequence: CDR1 MRHNA, CDR2 SNTAGT. V was cut by 8 bases and J by 5 bases, with 12 bases left in between. The CDR3 DNA follows: TGTGCCAGCGTGAGGGTGGCGACTGAAGCTTTCTTT. It translates to CASVRVATEAFF.

This chain uses TRBV9 with TRBJ1-5; 8 positions agree with TRBD1. Trimming at V came to 0 bases and at J to 4 bases, leaving 0 bases not matched to a gene. The CDR3 sequence is 14 residues long. Germline V CDR1 and CDR2: SGDLS, YYNGEE. The CDR3 spells CASSVGQGNQPQHF. The CDR3 DNA sequence: TGTGCCAGCAGCGTAGGACAGGGGAATCAGCCCCAGCATTTT.

The chain links TRBV5-1 to TRBJ2-5; the D is unclear. Germline CDR1 is SGHRS and CDR2 is YFSETQ. This CDR3 spans 16 amino acids. V was trimmed by 0 bases and J by 5 bases, leaving 17 bases between them. The CDR3 nucleotides read TGCGCCAGCAGCTTGGTCGTAGGTGGGCGCAGGGAGACCCAGTACTTC. It codes for CASSLVVGGRRETQYF.

This clone came up once. The rearrangement joins TRBV6-1 to TRBJ2-5, with no clear D. The V end was cut by 2 bases, the J end by 2 bases, with 18 bases between. The CDR3 contains 17 residues. The germline V gene encodes CDR1 MNHNS and CDR2 SASEGT. The CDR3 sequence: CASSESSPLGIQETQYF. For the CDR3, the DNA is TGTGCCAGCAGTGAATCAAGCCCGCTAGGAATACAAGAGACCCAGTACTTC.

The chain carries TRBV12-3 or TRBV12-4 and TRBJ1-2; a weak D match, TRBD1 (6 bases). CDR3 size: 13 residues. Trimming cost V 6 bases and J 6 bases, with 14 bases left between them. Here the CDR3 reads CASRLGQFNGYTF. The DNA for the CDR3 is TGTGCCAGCAGACTAGGACAGTTTAATGGCTACACCTTC.

This chain connects TRBV5-4 to TRBJ2-1; D gene uncertain. V was shortened by 2 bases and J by 0 bases, with 12 bases between the two germline ends. This CDR3 is 16 amino acids long. Germline V gene lookup returns CDR1 SGHNT and CDR2 YYREEE (reference sequence). CDR3 in DNA: TGTGCCAGCAGCTTAGCCTCCTCTAGCTCCTACAATGAGCAGTTCTTC. This sequence encodes CASSLASSSSYNEQFF.

The J gene is TRBJ2-7, the V gene TRBV20-1; D is unclear. This CDR3 has 11 amino acids. The V gene's germline CDR1 is DFQATT and CDR2 SNEGSKA (reference sequence). V was pared by 1 base and J by 3 bases, with 4 bases between. CDR3 sequence reads: CSARADYEQYF. CDR3 sequence (DNA): TGCAGTGCTAGAGCGGACTACGAGCAGTACTTC.

The sample holds a few counts of this clone. The chain combines TRBV18 with TRBJ2-1; 9 bases line up with TRBD2. This CDR3 is 17 amino acids long. Per the germline V gene, CDR1 is KGHSH and CDR2 is LQKENI. Trimming cost V 0 bases and J 2 bases; bases outside gene matches: 5. Here the CDR3 DNA reads TGTGCCAGCTCACCACCGATTAGCGGGAGTCCCTACAATGAGCAGTTCTTC. This encodes CASSPPISGSPYNEQFF.

The genes are TRBV19 and TRBJ1-2; TRBD1 matches at 7 bases. CDR3 length: 15 amino acids. Per germline, CDR1 LNHDA and CDR2 SQIVND (reference sequence). V dropped 3 bases and J dropped 4; count of bases not matched to a gene: 8. The CDR3 region is CASSIPLQGSYGYTF. The CDR3 DNA reads as TGTGCCAGTAGTATCCCCTTACAGGGGAGCTATGGCTACACCTTC.

This clone was recorded only once. The CDR3 sequence is CASSYLGLAGGPETQYF. For the CDR3, the DNA is TGTGCCAGCAGTTACCTGGGACTAGCGGGAGGGCCAGAGACCCAGTACTTC. The chain has TRBV28 and TRBJ2-5, with 16 bases fitting TRBD2. This CDR3 spans 17 amino acids. CDR1 is MDHEN and CDR2 is SYDVKM in the germline V gene. The ends lost 4 bases at V and 4 bases at J; junction bases unmatched: 6.

V is TRBV7-2 and J is TRBJ2-3; D might be TRBD1 or TRBD2, each matching 5 bases. V lost 4 bases and J lost 4, with 21 bases in between. This CDR3 comprises 17 residues. Per the germline V gene, CDR1 is SGHTA and CDR2 is FQGNSA. The CDR3 DNA reads TGTGCCAGCAGCTCGAAGACCGGGACCTCAAGGGCAGATACGCAGTATTTT. Protein product: CASSSKTGTSRADTQYF.

This chain uses TRBV9 with TRBJ2-1; 7 nucleotides line up with TRBD2. CDR1 is SGDLS, CDR2 YYNGEE, per germline. This CDR3 has 16 amino acids. V dropped 4 bases and J dropped 3; count of bases not matched to a gene: 10. In DNA form, the CDR3 reads TGTGCCAGCAGCTCCGCCTGGGCGGGAGACTACAATGAGCAGTTCTTC. It codes for CASSSAWAGDYNEQFF.

The chain joins TRBV4-3 to TRBJ2-7; weak D call: TRBD2 (6 bases). The CDR3 is made up of 15 amino acids. V shed 1 base and J shed 3 bases, with 13 bases lying between them. The V gene's germline CDR1 is LGHNA and CDR2 YSLEER. In DNA, the CDR3 is TGCGCCAGCAGCCAAGGGGCGGGGAGCGGCTACGAGCAGTACTTC. It yields the protein CASSQGAGSGYEQYF.

The chain uses TRBV7-2 and TRBJ2-7, with TRBD1 matching 7 bases. With V trimmed by 5 bases and J by 3 bases, 4 bases remained unmatched. The length of the CDR3 is 13 residues. Per germline, CDR1 SGHTA and CDR2 FQGNSA. CDR3 region: CASSKDRVYEQYF. The CDR3 DNA sequence: TGTGCCAGCAGCAAAGACAGGGTCTACGAGCAGTACTTC.